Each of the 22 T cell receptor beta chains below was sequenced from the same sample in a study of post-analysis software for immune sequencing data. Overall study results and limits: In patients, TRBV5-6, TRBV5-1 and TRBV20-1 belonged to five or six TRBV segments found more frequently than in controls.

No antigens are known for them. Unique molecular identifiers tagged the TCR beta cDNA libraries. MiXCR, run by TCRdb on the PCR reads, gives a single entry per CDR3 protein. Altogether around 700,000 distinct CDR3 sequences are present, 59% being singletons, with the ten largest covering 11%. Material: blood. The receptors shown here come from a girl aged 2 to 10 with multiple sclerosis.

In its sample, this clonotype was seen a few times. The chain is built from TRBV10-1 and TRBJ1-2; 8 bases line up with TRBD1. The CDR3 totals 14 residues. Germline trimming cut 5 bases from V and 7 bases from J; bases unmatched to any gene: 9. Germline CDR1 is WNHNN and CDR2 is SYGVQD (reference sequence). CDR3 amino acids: CASSQSRDRSGYTF. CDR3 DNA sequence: TGCGCCAGCAGTCAAAGCCGGGACAGGTCTGGCTACACCTTC.

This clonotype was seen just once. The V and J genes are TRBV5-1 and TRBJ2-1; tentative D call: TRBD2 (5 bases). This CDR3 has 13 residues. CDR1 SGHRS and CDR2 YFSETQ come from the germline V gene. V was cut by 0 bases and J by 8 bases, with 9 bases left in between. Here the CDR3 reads CASSLASRDEQFF. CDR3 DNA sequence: TGCGCCAGCAGCTTGGCCTCGCGGGATGAGCAGTTCTTC.

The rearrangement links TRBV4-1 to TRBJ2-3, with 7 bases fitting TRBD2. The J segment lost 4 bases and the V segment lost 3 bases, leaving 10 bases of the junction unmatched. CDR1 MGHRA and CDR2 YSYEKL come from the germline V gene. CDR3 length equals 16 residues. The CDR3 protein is CASSQTTAGAADTQYF. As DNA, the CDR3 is TGCGCCAGCAGCCAGACGACGGCGGGAGCAGCAGATACGCAGTATTTT.

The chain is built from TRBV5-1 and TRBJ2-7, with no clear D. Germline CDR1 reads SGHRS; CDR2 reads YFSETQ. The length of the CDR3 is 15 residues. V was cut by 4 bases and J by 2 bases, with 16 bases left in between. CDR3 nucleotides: TGCGCCAGCAGCCTGGACCCGTCCTCCACCTACGAGCAGTACTTC. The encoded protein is CASSLDPSSTYEQYF.

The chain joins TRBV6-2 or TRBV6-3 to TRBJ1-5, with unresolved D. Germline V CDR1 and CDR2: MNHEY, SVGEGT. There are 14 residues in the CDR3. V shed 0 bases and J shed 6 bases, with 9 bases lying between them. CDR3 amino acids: CASSYSGPAQPQHF. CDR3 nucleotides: TGTGCCAGCAGTTACTCAGGCCCAGCTCAGCCCCAGCATTTT.

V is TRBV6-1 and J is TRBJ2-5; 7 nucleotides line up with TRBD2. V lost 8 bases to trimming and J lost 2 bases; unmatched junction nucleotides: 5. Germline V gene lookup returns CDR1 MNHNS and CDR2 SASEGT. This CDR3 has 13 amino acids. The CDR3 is CASGSSGQETQYF. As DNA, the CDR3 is TGTGCCAGCGGATCTAGCGGACAAGAGACCCAGTACTTC.

CDR3 DNA: TGCAGCGTTGAAGCCCCTCTTACTAGCGGGGGGGCCGAGACAGATACGCAGTATTTT. Amino acids: CSVEAPLTSGGAETDTQYF. This sequence joins TRBV29-1 and TRBJ2-3, with TRBD2 identical over 13 bases. The CDR3 totals 19 residues. Germline V CDR1 and CDR2: SQVTM, ANQGSEA. V was clipped by 1 base and J by 3 bases; unmatched bases: 13.

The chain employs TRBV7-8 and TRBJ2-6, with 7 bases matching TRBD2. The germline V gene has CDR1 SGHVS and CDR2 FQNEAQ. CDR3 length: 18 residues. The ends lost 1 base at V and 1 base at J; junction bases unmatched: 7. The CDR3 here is CASSLGGGTMSGANVLTF. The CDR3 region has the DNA TGTGCCAGCAGCTTAGGGGGGGGAACTATGTCTGGGGCCAACGTCCTGACTTTC.

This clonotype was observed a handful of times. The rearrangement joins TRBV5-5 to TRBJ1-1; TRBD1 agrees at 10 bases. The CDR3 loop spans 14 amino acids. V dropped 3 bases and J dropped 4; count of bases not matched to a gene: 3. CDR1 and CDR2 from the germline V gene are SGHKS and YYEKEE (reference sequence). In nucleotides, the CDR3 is TGTGCCAGCAGCTCCCGGACAGGGGGCACTGAAGCTTTCTTT. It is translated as CASSSRTGGTEAFF.

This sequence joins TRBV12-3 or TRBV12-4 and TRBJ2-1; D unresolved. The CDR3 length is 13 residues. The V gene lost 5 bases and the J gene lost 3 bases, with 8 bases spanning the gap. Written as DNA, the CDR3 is TGTGCCAGCAGTGGTGTGAGCTACAATGAGCAGTTCTTC. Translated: CASSGVSYNEQFF.

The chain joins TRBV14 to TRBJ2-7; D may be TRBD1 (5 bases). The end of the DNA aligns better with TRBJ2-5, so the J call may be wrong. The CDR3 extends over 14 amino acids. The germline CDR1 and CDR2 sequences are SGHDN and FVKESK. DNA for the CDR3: TGTGCCAGCAGCCAACAGGGTTGGGGAGAGACCCAGTACTTC. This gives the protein CASSQQGWGETQYF.

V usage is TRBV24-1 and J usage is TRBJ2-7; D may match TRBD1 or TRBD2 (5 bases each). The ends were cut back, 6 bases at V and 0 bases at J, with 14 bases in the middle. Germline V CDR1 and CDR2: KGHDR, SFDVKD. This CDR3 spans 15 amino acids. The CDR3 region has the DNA TGTGCCACCAGTAGAGGGGCTGAGAGCTCCTACGAGCAGTACTTC. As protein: CATSRGAESSYEQYF.

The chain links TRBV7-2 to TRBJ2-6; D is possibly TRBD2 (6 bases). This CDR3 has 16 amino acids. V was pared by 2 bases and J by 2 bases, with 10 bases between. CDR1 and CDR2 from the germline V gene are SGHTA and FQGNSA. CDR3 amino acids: CASSLITGAGANVLTF. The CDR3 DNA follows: TGTGCCAGCAGCTTAATTACGGGAGCTGGGGCCAACGTCCTGACTTTC.

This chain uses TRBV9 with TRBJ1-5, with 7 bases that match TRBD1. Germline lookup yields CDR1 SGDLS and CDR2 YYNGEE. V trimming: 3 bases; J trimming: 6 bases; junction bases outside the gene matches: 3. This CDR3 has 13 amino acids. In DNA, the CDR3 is TGTGCCAGCAGCGCCACAGGGGCTCAGCCCCAGCATTTT. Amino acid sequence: CASSATGAQPQHF.

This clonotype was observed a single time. CDR3 bases: TGTGCCAGCAGTGAATGGCAGGGAGGCGGTCAGCCCCAGCATTTT. Translation: CASSEWQGGGQPQHF. The gene calls are TRBV6-1 and TRBJ1-5, with TRBD1 as a possible D gene (5 bases). The CDR3 length is 15 residues. CDR1 is MNHNS and CDR2 is SASEGT in the germline V gene. Trimming took off 2 bases at V and 6 bases at J, with 14 bases between the two ends.

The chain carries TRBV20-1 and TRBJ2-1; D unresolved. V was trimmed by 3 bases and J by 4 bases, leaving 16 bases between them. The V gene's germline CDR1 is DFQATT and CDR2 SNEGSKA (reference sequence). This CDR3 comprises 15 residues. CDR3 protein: CSASPRPSPYNEQFF. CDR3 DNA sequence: TGCAGTGCTAGCCCTAGGCCCTCCCCTTACAATGAGCAGTTCTTC.

The CDR3 spells CSALGQDLGNEKLFF. In DNA form, the CDR3 reads TGCAGTGCTCTCGGACAGGACTTGGGTAATGAAAAACTGTTTTTT. The rearrangement uses TRBV20-1 and TRBJ1-4; the match to TRBD1 covers 7 bases. Germline CDR1 and CDR2: DFQATT and SNEGSKA (reference sequence). The CDR3 covers 15 residues. J was trimmed by 4 bases and V by 5 bases; bases with no gene match: 10.

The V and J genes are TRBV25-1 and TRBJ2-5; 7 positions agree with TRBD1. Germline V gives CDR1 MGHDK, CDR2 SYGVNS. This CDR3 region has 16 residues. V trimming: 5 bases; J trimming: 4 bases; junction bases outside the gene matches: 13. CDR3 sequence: CASSPNGLGQRETQYF. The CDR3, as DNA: TGTGCCAGCAGTCCGAATGGCTTGGGACAGAGAGAGACCCAGTACTTC.

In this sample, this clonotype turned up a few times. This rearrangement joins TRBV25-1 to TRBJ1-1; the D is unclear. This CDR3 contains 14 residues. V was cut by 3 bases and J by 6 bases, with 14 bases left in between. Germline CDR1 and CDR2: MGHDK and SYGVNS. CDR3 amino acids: CASSEQVATSEAFF. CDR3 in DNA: TGTGCCAGCAGTGAGCAGGTCGCAACCTCTGAAGCTTTCTTT. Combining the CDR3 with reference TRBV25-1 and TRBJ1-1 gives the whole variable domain EADIYQTPRYLVIGTGKKITLECSQTMGHDKMYWYQQDPGMELHLIHYSYGVNSTEKGDLSSESTVSRIRTEHFPLTLESARPSHTSQYLCASSEQVATSEAFFGQGTRLTVV.

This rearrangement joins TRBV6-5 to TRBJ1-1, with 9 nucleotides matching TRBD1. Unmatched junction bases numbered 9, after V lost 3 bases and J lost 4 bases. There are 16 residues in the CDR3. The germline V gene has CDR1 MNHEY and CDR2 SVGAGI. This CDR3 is CASSYSVGQGGTEAFF. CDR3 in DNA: TGTGCCAGCAGTTATTCGGTGGGACAGGGCGGCACTGAAGCTTTCTTT.

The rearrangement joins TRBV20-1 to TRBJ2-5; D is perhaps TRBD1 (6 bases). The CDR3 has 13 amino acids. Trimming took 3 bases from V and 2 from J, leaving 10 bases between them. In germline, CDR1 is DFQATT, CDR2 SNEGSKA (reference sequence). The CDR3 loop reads CSARRTVQETQYF. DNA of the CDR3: TGCAGTGCTAGGCGGACAGTTCAAGAGACCCAGTACTTC.

CDR3 residues: CASSYSRTAGHLNEKLFF. The CDR3 coding sequence is TGTGCCAGCAGTTACTCGAGAACAGCAGGCCACTTAAATGAAAAACTGTTTTTT. This sequence joins TRBV6-5 and TRBJ1-4; D unresolved. Germline V lookup: CDR1 MNHEY, CDR2 SVGAGI. The CDR3 extends over 18 amino acids. V was trimmed by 0 bases and J by 5 bases, leaving 19 bases between them.